These 21 T cell receptor beta chains originate from one sample sequenced in a study of early T cells in non-severe SARS-CoV-2 infection. TCRdb ran MiXCR on the 5' RACE reads and lists one entry per CDR3 protein. This repertoire shows under 60,000 distinct CDR3 sequences, under 8.5% found once; its top ten account for around 4.4%. The specimen was whole blood. The receptors come from an adult who was a healthcare worker with PCR-confirmed SARS-CoV-2 infection or an uninfected control (not recorded which).

This clonotype has only a few counts. This sequence joins TRBV3-1 and TRBJ2-7, with D possibly TRBD2 on 5 matching bases. The CDR3 runs 12 residues. V lost 7 bases and J 6 bases, leaving 13 bases between the germline ends. In germline, CDR1 is LGHDT, CDR2 YNNKEL (reference sequence). This CDR3 is CASTLGGSEQYF. CDR3 DNA: TGTGCCAGCACCTTAGGAGGCTCCGAGCAGTACTTC.

The chain has TRBV24-1 and TRBJ2-2, with D possibly called TRBD1 or TRBD2 (5 bases each). This CDR3 has 12 residues. CDR1 is KGHDR and CDR2 is SFDVKD in the germline V gene. V lost 5 bases to trimming and J lost 12 bases, with 12 bases between them. The CDR3 loop is CATSGWDGQLFF. The CDR3 bases are TGTGCCACCAGTGGTTGGGACGGCCAGCTGTTTTTT.

This clonotype was recorded a few times. The chain uses TRBV11-2 and TRBJ2-1, with 11 bases lining up with TRBD2. CDR1 and CDR2 from the germline V gene are SGHAT and FQNNGV. V lost 4 bases to trimming and J lost 8 bases; unmatched junction nucleotides: 10. This CDR3 has 16 residues. CDR3 region: CASSSPGLAVMDEQFF. The CDR3 bases are TGTGCCAGCAGCTCCCCGGGACTAGCGGTCATGGATGAGCAGTTCTTC.

This clonotype was counted ten times or more. The J gene is TRBJ2-1, the V gene TRBV7-9; D remains unclear. V lost 0 bases and J lost 8, with 8 bases in between. The CDR3 sequence is 13 residues long. Germline CDR1 SEHNR, CDR2 FQNEAQ (reference sequence). Written as DNA, the CDR3 is TGTGCCAGCAGCTTAGCGGCCGGCGATGAGCAGTTCTTC. Its translation: CASSLAAGDEQFF.

J is TRBJ2-2 and V is TRBV12-3 or TRBV12-4; TRBD2 agrees at 7 bases. CDR3 size: 16 residues. Unmatched junction bases numbered 9, after V lost 6 bases and J lost 2 bases. Written as DNA, the CDR3 is TGTGCCAGCAGACCGATGAGCGGGGCAAACACCGGGGAGCTGTTTTTT. Translation: CASRPMSGANTGELFF.

The rearrangement uses TRBV12-3 or TRBV12-4 and TRBJ2-1, with 9 bases aligning to TRBD1. There are 15 residues in the CDR3. V shed 5 bases and J 4 bases; nucleotides not matched to a gene: 6. CDR3 nucleotides: TGTGCCAGCAGTCTTGGACAGGGGCCATACAATGAGCAGTTCTTC. Protein: CASSLGQGPYNEQFF.

This clonotype was counted ten times or more. This chain connects TRBV11-2 to TRBJ2-1, with D tentatively TRBD2 (7 bases). Germline V lookup: CDR1 SGHAT, CDR2 FQNNGV. This CDR3 is 15 amino acids long. V was trimmed by 4 bases and J by 7 bases, leaving 17 bases between them. This CDR3 is CASSSRGAIGNEQFF. In DNA, the CDR3 is TGTGCCAGCAGCTCCCGGGGGGCGATAGGGAATGAGCAGTTCTTC.

The chain has TRBV5-8 and TRBJ2-1; D unclear. V lost 4 bases and J 5 bases, leaving 13 bases between the germline ends. The CDR3 sequence is 14 residues long. Germline assignment: CDR1 SGHTS and CDR2 YDEGEE. The CDR3, as DNA: TGTGCCAGCAGCCTGTTAACCTGGAACAATGAGCAGTTCTTC. Its translation is CASSLLTWNNEQFF. The whole variable domain, filled in from reference TRBV5-8 and TRBJ2-1, reads EAGVTQSPTHLIKTRGQQATLRCSPISGHTSVYWYQQALGLGLQFLLWYDEGEERNRGNFPPRFSGRQFPNYSSELNVNALELEDSALYLCASSLLTWNNEQFFGPGTRLTVL.

The V and J genes are TRBV24-1 and TRBJ2-2; perhaps TRBD1 as D (6 bases). Germline loops: CDR1 KGHDR, CDR2 SFDVKD. This CDR3 spans 14 amino acids. The ends were cut back, 3 bases at V and 5 bases at J, with 9 bases in the middle. The CDR3 DNA follows: TGTGCCACCAGTGATAACACAGGGACCGGGGAGCTGTTTTTT. Amino acid sequence: CATSDNTGTGELFF.

This clonotype was counted between two and nine times. The chain employs TRBV5-1 and TRBJ1-1, with 11 nucleotides matching TRBD1. There are 18 residues in the CDR3. V dropped 4 bases and J dropped 1; count of bases not matched to a gene: 12. Looked up from germline, CDR1 is SGHRS and CDR2 is YFSETQ. Here the CDR3 reads CASSPQSGGTGGNTEAFF. CDR3 sequence (DNA): TGCGCCAGCAGCCCCCAATCCGGCGGGACAGGGGGGAACACTGAAGCTTTCTTT.

This clonotype was detected many times. The rearrangement links TRBV7-9 to TRBJ2-2; D gene uncertain. The CDR3 spans 11 residues. Germline CDR1 reads SEHNR; CDR2 reads FQNEAQ (reference sequence). V lost 8 bases, J lost 8 bases, and 9 bases lay in between. CDR3 DNA: TGTGCCAGCTCGGGCCTGGGGGAGCTGTTTTTT. Its translation: CASSGLGELFF. Using reference TRBV7-9 and TRBJ2-2 for the parts outside the CDR3, the full variable domain is DTGVSQNPRHKITKRGQNVTFRCDPISEHNRLYWYRQTLGQGPEFLTYFQNEAQLEKSRLLSDRFSAERPKGSFSTLEIQRTEQGDSAMYLCASSGLGELFFGEGSRLTVL.

The chain employs TRBV20-1 and TRBJ2-2; D call uncertain. CDR1 is DFQATT, CDR2 SNEGSKA, per germline (reference sequence). CDR3 size: 12 residues. Trimming shortened V by 4 bases and J by 3 bases, and 6 bases separated the two germline ends. CDR3 sequence: CSATRDTGELFF. CDR3 DNA: TGCAGTGCTACGAGAGACACCGGGGAGCTGTTTTTT.

This clonotype was recorded only once. CDR3 in DNA: TGCAGTGCTTCAGTCTCTAGCGGGGTAGTCGAGCAGTACTTC. Translating gives CSASVSSGVVEQYF. The chain combines TRBV20-1 with TRBJ2-7; TRBD2 matches 9 bases. There are 14 residues in the CDR3. The germline gives CDR1 DFQATT, CDR2 SNEGSKA (reference sequence). V dropped 5 bases and J dropped 6; count of bases not matched to a gene: 11.

This clonotype turned up a few times. The chain combines TRBV6-5 with TRBJ1-1; the D is unclear. V lost 7 bases and J 2 bases, leaving 11 bases between the germline ends. The V gene's germline CDR1 is MNHEY and CDR2 SVGAGI. This CDR3 has 13 residues. DNA of the CDR3: TGTGCCAGCAAAGACACTGTTAACACTGAAGCTTTCTTT. Protein: CASKDTVNTEAFF.

This clonotype was seen many times. The chain combines TRBV7-6 with TRBJ1-6, with D possibly TRBD1 on 5 matching bases. The germline gives CDR1 SGHVS, CDR2 FNYEAQ. The CDR3 is 16 amino acids. V lost 6 bases and J 6 bases, leaving 18 bases between the germline ends. CDR3 sequence: CASSQDAGGINSPLHF. CDR3 coding DNA: TGTGCCAGCAGTCAGGACGCCGGGGGAATTAATTCACCCCTCCACTTT.

In this sample, this clonotype turned up a few times. The rearrangement uses TRBV3-1 and TRBJ2-7, with TRBD2 matching over 7 bases. This CDR3 is 16 amino acids long. The V segment lost 0 bases and the J segment 2 bases; nucleotides outside the gene matches: 7. Germline values: CDR1 LGHDT, CDR2 YNNKEL (reference sequence). CDR3 sequence (DNA): TGTGCCAGCAGCCAAGATATCCAGCGGGGTGCCTACGAGCAGTACTTC. Translated, it gives CASSQDIQRGAYEQYF.

Ten or more counts support this clonotype. The chain uses TRBV20-1 and TRBJ2-1; D gene uncertain. The V end was cut by 6 bases, the J end by 5 bases, with 8 bases between. The CDR3 has 11 amino acids. Germline V gene sequence: CDR1 DFQATT, CDR2 SNEGSKA (reference sequence). For the CDR3, the DNA is TGCAGTGCCAGTAGAAACAATGAGCAGTTCTTC. Amino acids: CSASRNNEQFF.

At least ten counts were recorded for this clonotype. The chain carries TRBV18 and TRBJ2-3, with D tentatively TRBD2 (5 bases). This CDR3 contains 11 residues. V was cut by 6 bases and J by 4 bases, with 5 bases left in between. Germline V lookup: CDR1 KGHSH, CDR2 LQKENI. The CDR3 DNA sequence: TGTGCCAGCTCTAGCGCAGATACGCAGTATTTT. Translating gives CASSSADTQYF. The variable domain in full, completed from reference TRBV18 and TRBJ2-3, reads NAGVMQNPRHLVRRRGQEARLRCSPMKGHSHVYWYRQLPEEGLKFMVYLQKENIIDESGMPKERFSAEFPKEGPSILRIQQVVRGDSAAYFCASSSADTQYFGPGTRLTVL.

This clonotype has at least ten counts. The chain carries TRBV5-1 and TRBJ2-2; TRBD1 or TRBD2 may be the D gene (6 bases each). The CDR3 consists of 16 residues. Germline CDR1 and CDR2: SGHRS and YFSETQ. The V end lost 0 bases, the J end lost 4 bases, and 13 bases lay between the germline ends. CDR3 residues: CASSLAGAPGTGELFF. CDR3 nucleotide sequence: TGCGCCAGCAGCTTGGCGGGGGCACCTGGCACCGGGGAGCTGTTTTTT. The whole variable domain, filled in from reference TRBV5-1 and TRBJ2-2, reads KAGVTQTPRYLIKTRGQQVTLSCSPISGHRSVSWYQQTPGQGLQFLFEYFSETQRNKGNFPGRFSGRQFSNSRSEMNVSTLELGDSALYLCASSLAGAPGTGELFFGEGSRLTVL.

This clonotype appeared a few times. The chain joins TRBV6-6 to TRBJ2-1; perhaps TRBD2 as D (6 bases). The length of the CDR3 is 15 residues. Germline V CDR1 and CDR2: MNHNY, SVGAGI (reference sequence). Deletions cut 2 bases from V and 5 bases from J, with 13 bases between. In nucleotides, the CDR3 is TGTGCCAGCAGTTACGGGGTGGGAGGAAACAATGAGCAGTTCTTC. Translation: CASSYGVGGNNEQFF.

The chain links TRBV7-2 to TRBJ1-2, with a tentative D call TRBD1 (5 bases). This CDR3 contains 13 residues. V was cut by 6 bases and J by 3 bases, with 11 bases left in between. Looked up from germline, CDR1 is SGHTA and CDR2 is FQGNSA. In DNA, the CDR3 is TGTGCCAGCAGGGGGCGGAACGACTATGGCTACACCTTC. Its protein is CASRGRNDYGYTF.